This T cell receptor (beta chain) was retrieved from a study of blood T cells in healthy people across ages. A second about 6 to 12 cycle PCR used barcoded and J-beta primers. Tagging of each cDNA molecule was performed by a template-switch adaptor with 12 random nucleotides. Per sample, CDR3-containing paired-end reads numbered at least 2.5 million. MiXCR, applied by TCRdb to the 5' RACE reads, yields one record per CDR3 protein. This sample has hundreds of thousands of distinct CDR3 sequences, with 58% found just once. On this clonotype itself: Its antigen is unknown.

The CDR3 runs to 16 residues. Per the germline V gene, CDR1 is SEHNR and CDR2 is FQNEAQ (reference sequence). V dropped 1 base and J dropped 2; count of bases not matched to a gene: 2. Findings and limits, study-wide: Older age coincided with a roughly linear decline in TCR beta diversity per million T cells. The lack of PBMC sorting stopped any conclusive naive versus antigen-experienced comparison.

Sequenced material: blood. V gene TRBV7-9 combines with J gene TRBJ1-6; TRBD1 matches 7 bases. This clonotype originated in a man aged 30-40 years in good health. The CDR3 DNA follows: TGTGCCAGCAGCTTAGAAGGGGGCGCCTATAATTCACCCCTCCACTTT. Its translation is CASSLEGGAYNSPLHF.